This T cell receptor (beta chain) derives from a study of T cell responses to AZD1222 COVID-19 vaccine. The method was immunoSEQ multiplex PCR; TCRdb's version includes in-frame clones alone and lacks a portion of them. The table has some 140,000 clones, approximately 88% seen once; the top ten hold roughly 4.3%. Trimming cost V 4 bases and J 2 bases; bases outside gene matches: 0. In germline, CDR1 is MGHDK, CDR2 SYGVNS. This CDR3 spans 13 amino acids. The sequence derives from an adult in good health. The chain combines TRBV25-1 with TRBJ2-7; 9 nucleotides line up with TRBD1. Sequenced material: peripheral blood, taken on day 0 of AZD1222 vaccination. The CDR3 region is CASSGQGAYEQYF. The CDR3 nucleotides are TGTGCCAGCAGTGGACAGGGGGCCTACGAGCAGTACTTC.